The 13 T cell receptor beta chains below come from one sample, sequenced in a study of somatic mutations in cytotoxic T cells in rheumatoid arthritis (dated by TCRdb to the late 2010s). Libraries came from the immunoSEQ multiplex PCR assay. The clones in this table, taken by TCRdb from immuneACCESS, are in-frame only. Not every clone is retained; where verified, under half of the shortfall comes from an unresolved V gene, and the cause of the rest is unknown. A total of about 6,700 clones appear in this sample, approximately 72% of them only once. Together, the top ten hold around a third of the sample. The sequenced material came from CD8+ T cells sorted from blood. These receptors were collected from an older woman in good health.

V gene TRBV5-8 combines with J gene TRBJ1-2, with 7 bases identical to TRBD1. Germline V lookup: CDR1 SGHTS, CDR2 YDEGEE. The CDR3 has 13 amino acids. V shed 4 bases, J shed 12 bases, and the junction held 12 bases outside the gene matches. CDR3 sequence: CASSMMGQRSHTF. For the CDR3, the DNA is TGTGCCAGCAGCATGATGGGACAGAGGAGCCACACCTTC.

The chain couples TRBV4-3 to TRBJ2-1; 10 nucleotides agree with TRBD2. The V gene's germline CDR1 is LGHNA and CDR2 YSLEER. J gave up 7 bases and V 1 base, and 7 bases lay outside the gene matches. The CDR3 extends over 16 amino acids. CDR3 DNA: TGCGCCAGCAGCCAAGGATCCAGCGGGGGGGGTAATGAGCAGTTCTTC. Its translation is CASSQGSSGGGNEQFF.

The V and J genes are TRBV20-1 and TRBJ1-2; unclear D gene. The CDR3 consists of 10 residues. The germline gives CDR1 DFQATT, CDR2 SNEGSKA (reference sequence). The V and J ends lost 4 bases and 8 bases respectively, with 8 bases between them. This CDR3 reads CSAKREGYTF. The CDR3 DNA is TGCAGTGCTAAAAGGGAGGGCTACACCTTC.

V gene TRBV2 combines with J gene TRBJ2-7; 7 bases match TRBD2. This CDR3 is 12 amino acids long. Per germline, CDR1 SNHLY and CDR2 FYNNEI. The V segment lost 8 bases and the J segment 5 bases; nucleotides outside the gene matches: 6. The DNA for the CDR3 is TGTGCCAGCCAGAGCGGGATCCACGAGCAGTACTTC. Translating it yields CASQSGIHEQYF.

This clone turned up a few times. This sequence joins TRBV14 and TRBJ1-2; D is perhaps TRBD1 (5 bases). Germline V lookup: CDR1 SGHDN, CDR2 FVKESK. With 0 bases removed from V and 0 bases from J, the gap between germline ends came to 11 bases. The CDR3 covers 16 residues. The CDR3 sequence: CASSQEEGPTNYGYTF. The DNA for the CDR3 is TGTGCCAGCAGCCAAGAGGAGGGGCCTACTAACTATGGCTACACCTTC. Using reference TRBV14 and TRBJ1-2 for the parts outside the CDR3, the full variable domain is EAGVTQFPSHSVIEKGQTVTLRCDPISGHDNLYWYRRVMGKEIKFLLHFVKESKQDESGMPNNRFLAERTGGTYSTLKVQPAELEDSGVYFCASSQEEGPTNYGYTFGSGTRLTVV.

In this sample, this clone turned up a few times. At one of its ends the junction is not consistent with the germline gene, which may arise from a read error. The rearrangement uses TRBV29-1 and TRBJ1-2, with 7 nucleotides matching TRBD1. This CDR3 region has 12 residues. Per the germline V gene, CDR1 is SQVTM and CDR2 is ANQGSEA. The CDR3 region has the DNA TGCAGCGTGGAAGACAGGGTCTATGGCTACACCTTC. Protein: CSVEDRVYGYTF. The variable domain in full, with the rest retrieved from reference TRBV29-1 and TRBJ1-2, is SAVISQKPSRDICQRGTSLTIQCQVDSQVTMMFWYRQQPGQSLTLIATANQGSEATYESGFVIDKFPISRPNLTFSTLTVSNMSPEDSSIYLCSVEDRVYGYTFGSGTRLTVV.

The rearrangement links TRBV27 to TRBJ2-7; perhaps TRBD1 as D (6 bases). Germline V CDR1 and CDR2: MNHEY, SMNVEV (reference sequence). The CDR3 extends over 13 amino acids. V was cut by 6 bases and J by 4 bases, with 13 bases left in between. The CDR3 DNA is TGTGCCAGCAGCCTCGGACAGATGTACGAGCAGTACTTC. It translates to CASSLGQMYEQYF.

V is TRBV4-1 and J is TRBJ2-5; D remains ambiguous. The CDR3 is made up of 14 amino acids. Germline CDR1 and CDR2: MGHRA and YSYEKL. The V end lost 3 bases, the J end lost 2 bases, and 10 bases lay between the germline ends. This chain's CDR3 is CASSQRPGQETQYF. The CDR3, as DNA: TGCGCCAGCAGCCAGAGACCAGGACAAGAGACCCAGTACTTC.

The gene calls are TRBV9 and TRBJ2-5, with 13 bases fitting TRBD2. The J call is in doubt because the DNA end fits TRBJ2-7 better. The CDR3 is made up of 16 amino acids. Germline lookup yields CDR1 SGDLS and CDR2 YYNGEE. CDR3 sequence reads: CASTRGGTSGAYEQYF. CDR3 DNA: TGTGCCAGCACTCGAGGGGGGACTAGCGGGGCCTACGAGCAGTACTTC.

This clone came up a few times. This chain joins TRBV5-6 and TRBJ2-6; 11 positions match TRBD1. The CDR3 has 18 residues. CDR1 and CDR2 (germline): SGHDT, YYEEEE. The trim removed 0 bases at V and 0 bases at J, leaving 2 bases unmatched. The CDR3, as DNA: TGTGCCAGCAGCTTGGTAGGGACAGGGGGCTCTGGGGCCAACGTCCTGACTTTC. As protein: CASSLVGTGGSGANVLTF.

This chain connects TRBV23-1 to TRBJ1-1; tentative D call: TRBD1 (5 bases). TRBV23-1 is classed as an ORF, of uncertain function. The V gene lost 4 bases and the J gene lost 0 bases, with 12 bases spanning the gap. CDR3 length: 15 residues. The CDR3 DNA follows: TGCGCCAGCAGTCGGATTAGCAGGGTGAACACTGAAGCTTTCTTT. Protein sequence: CASSRISRVNTEAFF.

The CDR3 DNA follows: TGTGCCAGCAGTGAATCCAGGATCTACTCCTACGAGCAGTACTTC. It encodes CASSESRIYSYEQYF. V usage is TRBV6-1 and J usage is TRBJ2-5; D is ambiguous. The DNA end is a closer match to TRBJ2-7, so the J assignment may be wrong. The length of the CDR3 is 15 residues. Germline CDR1 reads MNHNS; CDR2 reads SASEGT.

J is TRBJ2-1 and V is TRBV5-5; D ambiguous. Germline V lookup: CDR1 SGHKS, CDR2 YYEKEE (reference sequence). The germline V and J ends were trimmed by 0 bases and 12 bases, with 7 bases remaining between them. There are 11 residues in the CDR3. The CDR3 loop is CASSLGLAQFF. CDR3 bases: TGTGCCAGCAGCTTGGGCCTGGCGCAGTTCTTC.